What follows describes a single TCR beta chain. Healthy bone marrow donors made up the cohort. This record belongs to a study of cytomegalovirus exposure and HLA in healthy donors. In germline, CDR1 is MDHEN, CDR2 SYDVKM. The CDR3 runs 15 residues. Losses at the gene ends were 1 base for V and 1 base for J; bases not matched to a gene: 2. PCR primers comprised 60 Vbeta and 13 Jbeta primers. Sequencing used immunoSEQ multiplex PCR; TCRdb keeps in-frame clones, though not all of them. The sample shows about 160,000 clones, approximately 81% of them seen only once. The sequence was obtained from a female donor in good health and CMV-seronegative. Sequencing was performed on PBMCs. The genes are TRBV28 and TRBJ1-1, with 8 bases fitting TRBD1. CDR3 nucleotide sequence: TGTGCCAGCAGTTTATCGACAGGGGCGAACACTGAAGCTTTCTTT. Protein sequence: CASSLSTGANTEAFF.